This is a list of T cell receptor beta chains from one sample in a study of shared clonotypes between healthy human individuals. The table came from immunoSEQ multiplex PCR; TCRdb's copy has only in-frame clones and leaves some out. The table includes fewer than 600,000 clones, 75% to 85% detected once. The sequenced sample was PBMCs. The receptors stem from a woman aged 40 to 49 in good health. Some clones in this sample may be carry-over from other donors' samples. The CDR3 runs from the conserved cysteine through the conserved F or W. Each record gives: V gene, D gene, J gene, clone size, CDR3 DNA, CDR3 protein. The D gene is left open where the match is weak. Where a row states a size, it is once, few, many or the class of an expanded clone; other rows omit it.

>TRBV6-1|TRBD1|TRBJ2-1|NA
TGTGCCAGCAGTACCCGGACAGGGGGACTGTTCTTC
CASSTRTGGLFF
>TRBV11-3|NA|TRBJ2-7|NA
TGTGCCAGCAGCTTAGATACCGGGATTTACTACGAGCAGTACTTC
CASSLDTGIYYEQYF
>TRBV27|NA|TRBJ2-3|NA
TGTGCCAGCAGCTCTGTAGCGGCTTCCCGCACAGATACGCAGTATTTT
CASSSVAASRTDTQYF
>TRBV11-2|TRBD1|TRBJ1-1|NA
TGTGCCAGCAGCACCTGGGGGACAGGGGGCACTGAAGCTTTCTTT
CASSTWGTGGTEAFF
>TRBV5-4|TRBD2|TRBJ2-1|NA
TGTGCCAGCAGCCGCGGGGGGCTAGCGGGAGACAATGAGCAGTTCTTC
CASSRGGLAGDNEQFF
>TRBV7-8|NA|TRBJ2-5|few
TGTGCCAGCAGCTATGACAGAAAAGAGACCCAGTACTTC
CASSYDRKETQYF
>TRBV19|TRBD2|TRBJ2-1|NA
TGTGCCAGTAGTTCACTGGCCCTAGCGGGGCCCTACAATGAGCAGTTCTTC
CASSSLALAGPYNEQFF
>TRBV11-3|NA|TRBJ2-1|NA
TGTGCCAGCAGCTTGGACACCTACAGCGATGAGCAGTTCTTC
CASSLDTYSDEQFF
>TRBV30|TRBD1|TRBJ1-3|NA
TGTGCCTGGAGTGGAGACAGGGGGCTGGGAAACACCATATATTTT
CAWSGDRGLGNTIYF
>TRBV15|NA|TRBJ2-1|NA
TGTGCCACCAGCAGAGCGGAGGGATCGAGCTCCTACAATGAGCAGTTCTTC
CATSRAEGSSSYNEQFF
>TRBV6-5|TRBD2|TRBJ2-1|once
TGTGCCAGCAGTTACCGAGGACTAGCGGCTTACAATGAGCAGTTCTTC
CASSYRGLAAYNEQFF
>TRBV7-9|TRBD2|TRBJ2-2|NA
TGTGCCAGCATTAGCGGGAGTGGGGAGCTGTTTTTT
CASISGSGELFF
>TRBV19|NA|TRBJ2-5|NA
TGTGCCTCGGGACCTGCTCAGGGGCCTCAAGAGACCCAGTACTTC
CASGPAQGPQETQYF
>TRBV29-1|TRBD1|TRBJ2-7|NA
TGCAGCGTTGAGTCCGGGACAGGTAATAGCGAGCAGTACTTC
CSVESGTGNSEQYF
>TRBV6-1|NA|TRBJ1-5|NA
TGTGCCAGCAGTAGGGCAGGGGTTGGCAATCAGCCCCAGCATTTT
CASSRAGVGNQPQHF
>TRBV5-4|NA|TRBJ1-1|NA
TGTGCCAGCAGCTCGGGGGGCGACTCGAACACTGAAGCTTTCTTT
CASSSGGDSNTEAFF
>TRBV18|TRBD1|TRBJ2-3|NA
TGTGCCAGCTCACCACCGACAGGGGGTCCAGATACGCAGTATTTT
CASSPPTGGPDTQYF
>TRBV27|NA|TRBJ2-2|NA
TGTGCCAGCAGTTTTGGGGGTTCCACCGGGGAGCTGTTTTTT
CASSFGGSTGELFF
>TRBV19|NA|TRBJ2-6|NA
TGTGCCAGTAGTATAGAACGGGGACGGGACTCTGGGGCCAACGTCCTGACTTTC
CASSIERGRDSGANVLTF
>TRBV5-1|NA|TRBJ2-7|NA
TGCGCCAGCAGCTTGGATTCGGGGATATTCTCCTACGAGCAGTACTTC
CASSLDSGIFSYEQYF